The clone carrying this TCR beta chain was detected many times. Its cognate antigen is unknown. Profiling relied on immunoSEQ multiplex PCR, and the TCRdb table lists in-frame clones only, not all of them. The profile covers some 40,000 clones, none occurring a single time. The record originates from a study of T cells after posttransplantation cyclophosphamide. Study-wide findings and caveats: Recipient CMV seropositivity and CMV reactivation strongly tracked TRB clonality. Donor CD8+ memory clones often dominated recipient blood repertoires at later times.

The CDR3 has 14 amino acids. V lost 3 bases to trimming and J lost 8 bases, with 13 bases between them. Germline V lookup: CDR1 MDHEN, CDR2 SYDVKM. The receptor was isolated from a woman aged 50 to 60 in good health and a related stem cell transplant donor. The sequenced sample was PBMCs. The chain links TRBV28 to TRBJ1-4, with D possibly matching TRBD1 (5 bases). CDR3 nucleotides: TGTGCCAGCAGTTTCAGGCAGGGCGGCGAAAAACTGTTTTTT. Amino acids: CASSFRQGGEKLFF.